One sample yielded the 14 T cell receptor beta chains listed below, sequenced in a study of patients and donors after allogeneic stem cell transplantation. MiXCR was run by TCRdb on the RT-PCR reads, yielding one entry per CDR3 protein. The sample has some 960,000 distinct CDR3 sequences, 18% seen once. The sequenced sample consisted of blood, either unsorted or a sorted T cell fraction (not recorded which). The receptor source for this set is a human donor who was either an allogeneic HSCT recipient or a stem cell or donor lymphocyte infusion donor (not recorded which). It is not recorded whose cells these are; they may come from a transplant donor.

There are a few counts of this clonotype. This chain connects TRBV5-1 to TRBJ2-7, with D possibly TRBD2 on 7 matching bases. In germline, CDR1 is SGHRS, CDR2 YFSETQ. V lost 2 bases and J 0 bases, leaving 21 bases between the germline ends. CDR3 length equals 18 residues. This chain's CDR3 is CASSLRGTNNFSSYEQYF. CDR3 in DNA: TGCGCCAGCAGCTTAAGGGGGACTAATAACTTTTCCTCCTACGAGCAGTACTTC.

This clonotype was seen only a few times. The chain combines TRBV9 with TRBJ2-1; D is perhaps TRBD2 (6 bases). Per germline, CDR1 SGDLS and CDR2 YYNGEE. V lost 0 bases, J lost 9 bases, and 13 bases lay in between. The CDR3 has 14 residues. This CDR3 is CASSVVGGKGEQFF. DNA for the CDR3: TGTGCCAGCAGCGTAGTTGGCGGGAAGGGTGAGCAGTTCTTC.

This clonotype came up many times. The J gene is TRBJ1-2, the V gene TRBV6-1; D uncertain. CDR3 size: 13 residues. With 6 bases removed from V and 0 bases from J, the gap between germline ends came to 8 bases. Germline-derived CDR1 and CDR2 are MNHNS and SASEGT. CDR3 nucleotides: TGTGCCAGCAGCCGGAGACCTAACTATGGCTACACCTTC. Translating gives CASSRRPNYGYTF.

The rearrangement joins TRBV20-1 to TRBJ2-5, with D possibly matching TRBD1 (6 bases). Germline V gives CDR1 DFQATT, CDR2 SNEGSKA (reference sequence). CDR3 length: 14 residues. Trimming removed 0 bases at V and 5 bases at J, with 13 bases between. CDR3 protein: CSARDRTEGETQYF. For the CDR3, the DNA is TGCAGTGCTAGAGATAGGACAGAAGGGGAGACCCAGTACTTC.

This clonotype occurred a few times. The V gene is TRBV29-1, the J gene TRBJ2-5; possible D gene TRBD2, 6 bases. V was clipped by 5 bases and J by 4 bases, with 8 bases between them. The CDR3 loop spans 11 amino acids. CDR1 SQVTM and CDR2 ANQGSEA come from the germline V gene. The CDR3 DNA reads TGCAGCGTTCGGGGGTTAGAGACCCAGTACTTC. Residues: CSVRGLETQYF. Full variable domain (rest looked up from reference TRBV29-1 and TRBJ2-5): SAVISQKPSRDICQRGTSLTIQCQVDSQVTMMFWYRQQPGQSLTLIATANQGSEATYESGFVIDKFPISRPNLTFSTLTVSNMSPEDSSIYLCSVRGLETQYFGPGTRLLVL.

This clonotype has a handful of counts. The chain couples TRBV20-1 to TRBJ1-2, with unresolved D. The V gene lost 5 bases and the J gene lost 8 bases, with 15 bases spanning the gap. The CDR3 has 12 residues. Germline assignment: CDR1 DFQATT and CDR2 SNEGSKA (reference sequence). CDR3 sequence reads: CSAPGIMEGYTF. The CDR3 bases are TGCAGTGCTCCCGGGATCATGGAAGGCTACACCTTC.

The J gene is TRBJ2-3, the V gene TRBV6-2 or TRBV6-3, with D perhaps matching TRBD2 (6 bases). CDR1 MNHEY and CDR2 SVGEGT come from the germline V gene. V gave up 6 bases and J gave up 2 bases, with 18 bases separating them. The CDR3 is made up of 16 amino acids. CDR3 DNA: TGTGCCAGCAGCCCTCTGGTGGGGAGGATCACAGATACGCAGTATTTT. Translation gives CASSPLVGRITDTQYF.

The chain combines TRBV20-1 with TRBJ1-3; D not resolved. Trimming removed 6 bases from V and 4 bases from J, with 10 bases in between. This CDR3 has 12 amino acids. The V gene's germline CDR1 is DFQATT and CDR2 SNEGSKA (reference sequence). CDR3 residues: CSAPPRGNTIYF. CDR3 sequence (DNA): TGCAGTGCCCCGCCCCGGGGAAACACCATATATTTT.

This rearrangement joins TRBV27 to TRBJ2-5; D may match TRBD1 or TRBD2 (5 bases each). Trimming took off 5 bases at V and 5 bases at J, with 9 bases between the two ends. Germline V gene sequence: CDR1 MNHEY, CDR2 SMNVEV (reference sequence). This CDR3 has 12 amino acids. As DNA, the CDR3 is TGTGCCAGCAGTGACGAGGGGGAGACCCAGTACTTC. It translates to CASSDEGETQYF.

In this sample, this clonotype turned up once. This rearrangement joins TRBV20-1 to TRBJ2-5; 9 nucleotides align to TRBD1. Germline lookup yields CDR1 DFQATT and CDR2 SNEGSKA (reference sequence). Germline trimming cut 2 bases from V and 5 bases from J; bases unmatched to any gene: 9. The CDR3 consists of 15 residues. The CDR3, as DNA: TGCAGTGCTAGAAAGGGACAGGGAAGACAGGAGACCCAGTACTTC. Translating it yields CSARKGQGRQETQYF.

The chain couples TRBV30 to TRBJ1-2; a weak D match, TRBD1 (6 bases). Per germline, CDR1 GTSNPN and CDR2 SVGIG (reference sequence). Trimming removed 3 bases from V and 4 bases from J, with 6 bases in between. The CDR3 extends over 11 amino acids. CDR3 amino acids: CAWRDSYGYTF. DNA for the CDR3: TGTGCCTGGAGGGACAGCTATGGCTACACCTTC. Full variable domain (outside the CDR3, taken from reference TRBV30 and TRBJ1-2): SQTIHQWPATLVQPVGSPLSLECTVEGTSNPNLYWYRQAAGRGLQLLFYSVGIGQISSEVPQNLSASRPQDRQFILSSKKLLLSDSGFYLCAWRDSYGYTFGSGTRLTVV.

This clonotype was counted once. This chain connects TRBV7-2 to TRBJ1-6; no reliable D call. Germline CDR1 reads SGHTA; CDR2 reads FQGNSA. The length of the CDR3 is 14 residues. The V end was cut by 5 bases, the J end by 5 bases, with 10 bases between. CDR3 sequence (DNA): TGTGCCAGCAGCCCCGGGAGTCATAATTCACCCCTCCACTTT. Translation: CASSPGSHNSPLHF.

The J gene is TRBJ2-2, the V gene TRBV30; 7 nucleotides agree with TRBD2. V dropped 3 bases and J dropped 2; count of bases not matched to a gene: 6. CDR1 GTSNPN and CDR2 SVGIG come from the germline V gene (reference sequence). The CDR3 sequence is 15 residues long. The CDR3 spells CAWRKAGINTGELFF. CDR3 nucleotides: TGTGCCTGGAGAAAAGCGGGGATAAACACCGGGGAGCTGTTTTTT. The variable domain in full, completed from reference TRBV30 and TRBJ2-2, reads SQTIHQWPATLVQPVGSPLSLECTVEGTSNPNLYWYRQAAGRGLQLLFYSVGIGQISSEVPQNLSASRPQDRQFILSSKKLLLSDSGFYLCAWRKAGINTGELFFGEGSRLTVL.

This rearrangement joins TRBV24-1 to TRBJ2-5, with D tentatively TRBD1 or TRBD2 (5 bases each). V lost 4 bases to trimming and J lost 3 bases, with 14 bases between them. Germline V gene data show CDR1 as KGHDR and CDR2 as SFDVKD. CDR3 size: 15 residues. CDR3 DNA sequence: TGTGCCACCAGTGAGTCCTTAGGGACCAAAGAGACCCAGTACTTC. As protein: CATSESLGTKETQYF.